One and the same sample provided the 21 T cell receptor beta chains below, sequenced in a study of cytomegalovirus exposure and HLA in healthy donors. Amplification used 60 Vbeta primers and 13 Jbeta primers. Clones were read by immunoSEQ multiplex PCR, and TCRdb kept only the in-frame ones, dropping some. The table lists tens of thousands of clones, roughly 79% of them singletons. The sequenced sample was PBMCs. The receptors come from a woman between 40 and 55 years old in good health and CMV-seronegative.

V usage is TRBV7-3 and J usage is TRBJ1-1; D is unclear. The CDR3 is 15 residues long. CDR1 and CDR2 (germline): SGHTA, FQGTGA. The V end lost 0 bases, the J end lost 1 base, and 9 bases lay between the germline ends. Here the CDR3 reads CASSLTSAGNTEAFF. CDR3 DNA sequence: TGTGCCAGCAGCTTAACGTCCGCAGGGAACACTGAAGCTTTCTTT.

The V and J genes are TRBV7-2 and TRBJ2-5, with unresolved D. CDR1 is SGHTA, CDR2 FQGNSA, per germline. V lost 2 bases to trimming and J lost 5 bases, with 9 bases between them. This CDR3 contains 13 residues. The CDR3 DNA is TGTGCCAGCAGCTTATTTCGGGTCGAGACCCAGTACTTC. Amino acid sequence: CASSLFRVETQYF.

The chain employs TRBV6-1 and TRBJ1-1; 8 bases are shared with TRBD1. Germline CDR1 is MNHNS and CDR2 is SASEGT. The CDR3 consists of 15 residues. V lost 1 base and J lost 11; bases outside the gene matches: 12. CDR3 nucleotide sequence: TGTGCCAGCAGTGAAGATGGGACAGGAGGTTTGGGGGCTTTCTTT. This gives the protein CASSEDGTGGLGAFF.

The rearrangement links TRBV6-1 to TRBJ1-1; tentative D call: TRBD1 (6 bases). V lost 7 bases and J lost 6, with 18 bases in between. The CDR3 spans 14 residues. Germline V gene lookup returns CDR1 MNHNS and CDR2 SASEGT. The CDR3 reads CASNLQGLEAEAFF. CDR3 DNA sequence: TGTGCCAGCAACTTACAGGGTCTTGAGGCTGAAGCTTTCTTT.

The chain has TRBV29-1 and TRBJ1-1; perhaps TRBD1 as D (5 bases). There are 15 residues in the CDR3. Per germline, CDR1 SQVTM and CDR2 ANQGSEA. Trimming cost V 1 base and J 5 bases, with 17 bases left between them. The CDR3: CSVEVRKSKGTEAFF. The CDR3 DNA follows: TGCAGCGTTGAAGTCCGTAAGTCAAAGGGGACTGAAGCTTTCTTT.

V gene TRBV19 combines with J gene TRBJ2-7; 7 bases agree with TRBD1. With 5 bases clipped from V and 3 bases from J, the junction kept 13 bases outside the gene matches. CDR1 LNHDA and CDR2 SQIVND come from the germline V gene (reference sequence). The CDR3 sequence is 16 residues long. The CDR3 bases are TGTGCCAGTAGTTTAAACGGACAGGAGTTCAACTACGAGCAGTACTTC. It codes for CASSLNGQEFNYEQYF.

The chain has TRBV7-9 and TRBJ1-5; no firm D call. Trimming removed 4 bases from V and 6 bases from J, with 13 bases in between. Looked up from germline, CDR1 is SEHNR and CDR2 is FQNEAQ (reference sequence). The CDR3 loop spans 14 amino acids. CDR3: CASSSAGFGQPQHF. The DNA for the CDR3 is TGTGCCAGCAGCTCGGCGGGGTTTGGTCAGCCCCAGCATTTT.

Turning to this clone: One end of the junction varies from germline; a read error may be responsible. The V and J genes are TRBV27 and TRBJ1-5; the D gene is possibly TRBD1 (5 bases). CDR1 is MNHEY and CDR2 is SMNVEV in the germline V gene (reference sequence). This CDR3 comprises 16 residues. The CDR3 bases are TGTGCCAGCAGTCCCCAGGTCACAGGAAGCAATCAGCCCCAGAATTTT. Its translation is CASSPQVTGSNQPQNF.

The rearrangement joins TRBV19 to TRBJ2-3, with 10 bases aligning to TRBD2. The V gene end was trimmed by 8 bases and the J gene end by 5 bases; junction bases not matched to a gene: 10. CDR3 length: 15 residues. Germline CDR1 is LNHDA and CDR2 is SQIVND (reference sequence). The CDR3 region has the DNA TGTGCCAGTGGGCAAACTAGCGGGGTAGGAGATACGCAGTATTTT. It codes for CASGQTSGVGDTQYF.

This clone was detected only once. The gene calls are TRBV27 and TRBJ1-6; D unresolved. Per the germline V gene, CDR1 is MNHEY and CDR2 is SMNVEV (reference sequence). The CDR3 totals 17 residues. Trimming removed 4 bases at V and 9 bases at J, with 22 bases between. As DNA, the CDR3 is TGTGCCAGCAGTTCCGGACGGGATCTTGTGGTGGGTTCACCCCTCCACTTT. As protein: CASSSGRDLVVGSPLHF.

The chain uses TRBV11-2 and TRBJ2-7; D unresolved. V lost 10 bases and J 4 bases, leaving 11 bases between the germline ends. Germline V gives CDR1 SGHAT, CDR2 FQNNGV. This CDR3 comprises 11 residues. CDR3 nucleotide sequence: TGTGCCACCTCCGGAGCATACGAGCAGTACTTC. It is translated as CATSGAYEQYF.

The chain couples TRBV4-2 to TRBJ1-3, with D unclear. The germline gives CDR1 LGHNA, CDR2 YNFKEQ. The CDR3 has 16 residues. V was pared by 0 bases and J by 0 bases, with 9 bases between. Here the CDR3 reads CASSQELRRSGNTIYF. In nucleotides, the CDR3 is TGTGCCAGCAGCCAAGAGTTGCGGCGCTCTGGAAACACCATATATTTT.

This chain uses TRBV5-1 with TRBJ2-3; no clear D. Germline-derived CDR1 and CDR2 are SGHRS and YFSETQ. Trimming pared 1 base from V and 5 bases from J, leaving 5 bases between. This CDR3 contains 12 residues. The CDR3 loop reads CASSLIRDTQYF. Written as DNA, the CDR3 is TGCGCCAGCAGCTTGATCCGAGATACGCAGTATTTT.

The chain combines TRBV7-2 with TRBJ2-5; 12 bases match TRBD2. The length of the CDR3 is 21 residues. The V and J ends lost 0 bases and 0 bases, in that order; junction bases with no gene match: 14. Germline lookup yields CDR1 SGHTA and CDR2 FQGNSA. CDR3 in amino acids: CASSLAPSGGAGFSYQETQYF. Here the CDR3 DNA reads TGTGCCAGCAGCTTAGCCCCTAGCGGGGGGGCCGGATTTTCGTACCAAGAGACCCAGTACTTC.

The CDR3 DNA reads as TGTGCTAGTGGTTTGGGGCGGGACAATGAGCAGTTCTTC. This encodes CASGLGRDNEQFF. This chain connects TRBV12-5 to TRBJ2-1, with D possibly TRBD2 on 5 matching bases. V shed 1 base and J shed 5 bases, with 6 bases lying between them. Germline-derived CDR1 and CDR2 are LGHNT and FRNRAP. This CDR3 has 13 residues. The whole variable domain, remainder taken from reference TRBV12-5 and TRBJ2-1, is DARVTQTPRHKVTEMGQEVTMRCQPILGHNTVFWYRQTMMQGLELLAYFRNRAPLDDSGMPKDRFSAEMPDATLATLKIQPSEPRDSAVYFCASGLGRDNEQFFGPGTRLTVL.

A few counts support this clone. The chain is built from TRBV30 and TRBJ2-3; 11 positions match TRBD2. The ends lost 0 bases at V and 3 bases at J; junction bases unmatched: 5. From germline, CDR1 is GTSNPN and CDR2 SVGIG (reference sequence). This CDR3 has 16 residues. CDR3 DNA: TGTGCCTGGAGTGTCGTAGCGGGGGGGGGAACAGATACGCAGTATTTT. Encoded protein: CAWSVVAGGGTDTQYF.

The rearrangement joins TRBV6-5 to TRBJ1-6, with TRBD1 matching over 7 bases. This CDR3 contains 16 residues. Germline V gene lookup returns CDR1 MNHEY and CDR2 SVGAGI. The trim removed 0 bases at V and 9 bases at J, leaving 8 bases unmatched. In nucleotides, the CDR3 is TGTGCCAGCAGTTACTCGTCGGGACAGAACGCTTCACCCCTCCACTTT. It specifies CASSYSSGQNASPLHF.

The rearrangement links TRBV7-2 to TRBJ1-5; the D gene is possibly TRBD1 (6 bases). Trimming left V 3 bases short and J 7 bases short, with 13 bases between. Germline V gene lookup returns CDR1 SGHTA and CDR2 FQGNSA. The CDR3 has 14 residues. The CDR3 sequence: CASSFAGAGQPQHF. CDR3 bases: TGTGCCAGCAGCTTTGCGGGGGCCGGGCAGCCCCAGCATTTT.

The V call is TRBV6-6, the J call TRBJ1-5; D gene unclear. V dropped 6 bases and J dropped 0 bases, with 6 bases sitting between them. CDR3 size: 13 residues. Per the germline V gene, CDR1 is MNHNY and CDR2 is SVGAGI (reference sequence). CDR3 nucleotide sequence: TGTGCCAGCAGAACAGATAGCAATCAGCCCCAGCATTTT. Its translation is CASRTDSNQPQHF.

This chain uses TRBV15 with TRBJ1-5, with D tentatively TRBD1 (6 bases). V dropped 0 bases and J dropped 12 bases, with 18 bases sitting between them. The length of the CDR3 is 15 residues. The V gene's germline CDR1 is LNHNV and CDR2 YYDKDF (reference sequence). The CDR3 spells CATSRERTVGVVQHF. The CDR3 DNA reads as TGTGCCACCAGCAGAGAGAGGACAGTCGGGGTAGTCCAGCATTTT.

The rearrangement links TRBV5-1 to TRBJ2-3; the D is unclear. Trimming pared 5 bases from V and 4 bases from J, leaving 8 bases between. The CDR3 contains 12 residues. The germline gives CDR1 SGHRS, CDR2 YFSETQ. In DNA, the CDR3 is TGCGCCAGCAGGGAAGAGGCAGATACGCAGTATTTT. Translated: CASREEADTQYF.